Presented here are 9 T cell receptor beta chains from one specimen sequenced in a study of metastatic and nonmetastatic thyroid tumors. No patient received treatment before thyroid surgery. TCRdb redid the clone calls on the PCR reads using MiXCR. The profile shows 53,000 or so clones, 20% of them singletons. Specimen: blood. The receptors originated from a female donor with papillary thyroid cancer or a benign thyroid nodule (not recorded which). Some clones in this sample may be carry-over from other donors' samples.

This clone was detected many times. The chain couples TRBV6-1 to TRBJ1-1; no firm D call. CDR3 length equals 13 residues. The V and J ends lost 7 bases and 0 bases respectively, with 9 bases between them. Germline-derived CDR1 and CDR2 are MNHNS and SASEGT. The CDR3 here is CASNFGLNTEAFF. DNA for the CDR3: TGTGCCAGCAACTTCGGGTTGAACACTGAAGCTTTCTTT.

This clone was counted many times. The chain joins TRBV7-3 to TRBJ2-3; 7 nucleotides align to TRBD2. Germline V gene lookup returns CDR1 SGHTA and CDR2 FQGTGA. The CDR3 sequence is 18 residues long. J gave up 0 bases and V 5 bases, and 14 bases lay outside the gene matches. The CDR3 here is CASSIHHRPGLSTDTQYF. CDR3 coding DNA: TGTGCCAGCAGCATCCACCACCGCCCGGGACTAAGCACAGATACGCAGTATTTT.

With regard to this clone: As the CDR3 is not closed by the conserved phenylalanine or tryptophan, this likely results from a read error. The chain carries TRBV11-3 and TRBJ2-7, with TRBD1 as a possible D gene (5 bases). This CDR3 spans 14 amino acids. Germline V lookup: CDR1 SGHNT, CDR2 YENEEA. CDR3 amino acids: CSSSLSDSSYEQYL. The CDR3 DNA reads as TGTTCCAGCAGCTTATCAGACAGCTCCTACGAGCAGTACCTC.

The chain carries TRBV18 and TRBJ2-1; tentatively, D is TRBD1 or TRBD2 (6 bases each). V dropped 5 bases and J dropped 8 bases, with 22 bases sitting between them. This CDR3 has 16 residues. CDR1 is KGHSH, CDR2 LQKENI, per germline. DNA for the CDR3: TGTGCCAGCTCATCTACATTAGGGGGGCCAGACTATGAGCAGTTCTTC. Translating gives CASSSTLGGPDYEQFF.

This clone was seen ten or more times. The CDR3 loop reads CASSGTFSYEQYF. The CDR3 DNA reads TGTGCCAGCAGTGGAACCTTCTCCTACGAGCAGTACTTC. The chain links TRBV2 to TRBJ2-7; D call uncertain. This CDR3 comprises 13 residues. The V and J ends lost 4 bases and 0 bases respectively, with 7 bases between them. In germline, CDR1 is SNHLY, CDR2 FYNNEI.

The chain has TRBV20-1 and TRBJ2-7, with TRBD2 matching 9 bases. CDR1 and CDR2 from the germline V gene are DFQATT and SNEGSKA (reference sequence). Trimming cost V 7 bases and J 5 bases; bases outside gene matches: 9. The CDR3 totals 13 residues. The CDR3, as DNA: TGCAGTGTTGGCGGAGTAGCGGGAGACGAGCAGTACTTC. As protein: CSVGGVAGDEQYF.

This clone appeared many times. J is TRBJ1-1 and V is TRBV28, with unresolved D. Germline CDR1 is MDHEN and CDR2 is SYDVKM. The CDR3 runs to 15 residues. Trimming stripped 2 bases from V and 7 bases from J, with 17 bases between. The CDR3 nucleotides are TGTGCCAGCAGTTTAAACAATCTATCCGGAGATGAAGCTTTCTTT. Encoded protein: CASSLNNLSGDEAFF.

This clone was counted at least ten times. J is TRBJ2-7 and V is TRBV5-1, with TRBD2 as a possible D gene (6 bases). The V gene's germline CDR1 is SGHRS and CDR2 YFSETQ. The CDR3 runs 13 residues. V lost 4 bases to trimming and J lost 3 bases, with 11 bases between them. CDR3 sequence (DNA): TGCGCCAGCAGCCCGGAGGGCAGCTACGAGCAGTACTTC. The encoded protein is CASSPEGSYEQYF.

This clone was seen more than once but under ten times. The chain is built from TRBV27 and TRBJ2-1, with D unresolved. In germline, CDR1 is MNHEY, CDR2 SMNVEV (reference sequence). The CDR3 extends over 16 amino acids. V was pared by 6 bases and J by 5 bases, with 20 bases between. CDR3 sequence reads: CASRDCDERRNNEQFF. The CDR3 DNA sequence: TGTGCCAGCAGAGACTGTGACGAACGTAGGAACAATGAGCAGTTCTTC.